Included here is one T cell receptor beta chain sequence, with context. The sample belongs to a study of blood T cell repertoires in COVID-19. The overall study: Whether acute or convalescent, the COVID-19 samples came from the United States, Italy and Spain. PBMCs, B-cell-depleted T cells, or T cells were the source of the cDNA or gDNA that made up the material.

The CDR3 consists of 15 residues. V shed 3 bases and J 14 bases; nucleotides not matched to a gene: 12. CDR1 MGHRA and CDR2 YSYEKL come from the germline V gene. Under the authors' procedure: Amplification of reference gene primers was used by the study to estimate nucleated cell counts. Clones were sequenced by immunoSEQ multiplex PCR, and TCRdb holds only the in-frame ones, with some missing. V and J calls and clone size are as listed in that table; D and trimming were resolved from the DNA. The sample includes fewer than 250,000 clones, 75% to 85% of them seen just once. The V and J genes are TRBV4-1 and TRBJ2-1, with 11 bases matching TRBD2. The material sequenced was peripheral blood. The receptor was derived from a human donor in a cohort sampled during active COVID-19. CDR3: CASSHDYSGRASEFF. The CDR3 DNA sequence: TGCGCCAGCAGCCACGACTATAGCGGGAGGGCCTCAGAGTTCTTC.